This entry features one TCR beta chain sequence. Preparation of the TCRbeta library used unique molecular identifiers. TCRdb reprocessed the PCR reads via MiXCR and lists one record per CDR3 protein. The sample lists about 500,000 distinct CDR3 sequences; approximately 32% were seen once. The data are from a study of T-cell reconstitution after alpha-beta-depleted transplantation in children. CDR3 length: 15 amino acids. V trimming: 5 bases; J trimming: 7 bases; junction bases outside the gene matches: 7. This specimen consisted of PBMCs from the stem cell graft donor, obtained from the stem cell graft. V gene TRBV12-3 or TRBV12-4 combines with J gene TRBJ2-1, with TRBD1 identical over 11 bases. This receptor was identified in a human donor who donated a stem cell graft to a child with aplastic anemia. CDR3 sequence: CASSLYRDRGNEQFF. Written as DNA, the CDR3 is TGTGCCAGCAGTCTATACCGGGACAGGGGGAATGAGCAGTTCTTC.